Sequencing of this T cell receptor (beta chain) was carried out in a study of blood T cell repertoires in COVID-19. For the study at large: Sample material is recorded as cDNA or gDNA derived from T cells, B-cell-depleted T cells, or PBMCs.

This clone showed up just a few times. In the study's own analysis: Estimates of nucleated cell counts were drawn from the amplification of reference gene primers. The data were produced by immunoSEQ multiplex PCR, yet TCRdb's version contains in-frame clones alone and is incomplete. D and trimming come from the DNA, and the V and J calls and clone size come from that table. The repertoire includes under 75,000 clones, over 70% of them detected once, and approximately 20% sits in the top ten. The CDR3 contains 14 residues. Per the germline V gene, CDR1 is SGHTA and CDR2 is FQGNSA. V lost 5 bases, J lost 6 bases, and 8 bases stayed unmatched.

This TCR came from a man in his sixties with acute or convalescent COVID-19. This chain connects TRBV7-2 to TRBJ2-3; the match to TRBD1 covers 7 bases. The sequencing sample was made of peripheral blood. CDR3 region: CASSPSTGRDTQYF. CDR3 bases: TGTGCCAGCAGCCCCTCGACAGGGCGGGATACGCAGTATTTT.